The rows below give T cell receptor beta chains drawn from one sample of a study of PD-L1 blockade in urothelial cancer. TCRdb keeps only in-frame clones here, not all; method: immunoSEQ multiplex PCR. The repertoire holds about 71,000 clones, with roughly nine tenths as singletons. Sequencing used PBMCs, obtained around atezolizumab (anti-PD-L1) treatment. The receptors shown here come from a man in his fifties or sixties with urothelial cancer. The CDR3 runs from the conserved cysteine through the conserved F or W. The D gene is left open where the match is weak. Size values are once, few and many counts, or a class for expanded clones, and some rows have none.

j_call,clone_size,v_call,d_call,cdr3_nt,cdr3_aa
TRBJ2-5,few,TRBV9,TRBD2,TGTGCCAGCGCTAGAAGCGGGGGGTATCAAGAGACCCAGTACTTC,CASARSGGYQETQYF
TRBJ1-2,NA,TRBV4-1,NA,TGCGCCAGCAGCCAAGATACAGGCAGGGCGAACTATGGCTACACCTTC,CASSQDTGRANYGYTF
TRBJ2-1,NA,TRBV27,TRBD2,TGTGCCAGCAGTTTATCTAGCGGGGGCCCCAATGAGCAGTTCTTC,CASSLSSGGPNEQFF
TRBJ2-1,once,TRBV29-1,TRBD2,TGCAGCGTGGGACTAACCTACAATGAGCAGTTCTTC,CSVGLTYNEQFF
TRBJ1-2,NA,TRBV5-5,TRBD1,TGTGCCAGCAGCCCTCAGGACAGGATTAACTATGGCTACACCTTC,CASSPQDRINYGYTF
TRBJ2-3,NA,TRBV5-1,NA,TGCGCCAGCAGCTTGGGACGGACAACAGATACGCAGTATTTT,CASSLGRTTDTQYF
TRBJ2-7,NA,TRBV5-1,TRBD1,TGCGCCAGCAGCCCTAACCAACAGGGGTCCTACGAGCAGTACTTC,CASSPNQQGSYEQYF
TRBJ2-7,NA,TRBV7-8,NA,TGTGCCAGCAGCTCCCGGGACAACAGGGTCTACGAGCAGTACTTC,CASSSRDNRVYEQYF
TRBJ2-2,NA,TRBV7-2,NA,TGTGCCAGCAGCCCCCTCGGGGGGCTCACCGGGGAGCTGTTTTTT,CASSPLGGLTGELFF
TRBJ2-1,NA,TRBV7-9,NA,TGTGCCAGCAGCCCCCCCCGTAGCGGCCGCGGAAATGAGCAGTTCTTC,CASSPPRSGRGNEQFF
TRBJ1-5,NA,TRBV28,NA,TGTGCCAGCATTTCGCAGGGAATACAGCATTTT,CASISQGIQHF
TRBJ1-6,NA,TRBV18,TRBD1,TGTGCCAGCTTTATCGACAGGGGTGGCAATTCACCCCTCCACTTT,CASFIDRGGNSPLHF
TRBJ2-1,once,TRBV9,TRBD2,TGTGCCAGCAGCGTAACCGGGACATTCGGACTAGCGGGACCCAATGAGCAGTTCTTC,CASSVTGTFGLAGPNEQFF
TRBJ1-2,NA,TRBV21-1,NA,TGTGCCAGCAGCAAAGGAACATTTCGAGGCTACACCTTC,CASSKGTFRGYTF
TRBJ1-1,NA,TRBV7-8,NA,TGTGCTACCCAGCTCGTAGGCGGGGGAAACACTGAAGCTTTCTTT,CATQLVGGGNTEAFF
TRBJ2-6,NA,TRBV2,NA,TGTGCCAGCAGTGAACTATCAGGGGCCAACGTCCTGACTTTC,CASSELSGANVLTF
TRBJ2-7,NA,TRBV27,NA,TGTGCCAGCAGTTTAGTTGGGGCCAGCTCCTACGAGCAGTACTTC,CASSLVGASSYEQYF
TRBJ2-3,NA,TRBV6-1,NA,TGTGCCAGCAGTGAAGCGAGCGTGTCAGGAGGTACGCAGTATTTT,CASSEASVSGGTQYF
TRBJ2-7,NA,TRBV10-3,TRBD1,TGTGCCAGCAGTGACAGGGGGCAGGGGGAGCAGTACTTC,CASSDRGQGEQYF
TRBJ1-2,NA,TRBV28,NA,TGTGCCAGCAGTCAAAGGGCCCGGGTTTTGTTGGGGGGTGGCTACACCTTC,CASSQRARVLLGGGYTF
TRBJ1-1,NA,TRBV28,TRBD1,TGTGCCAGCAGTTTAAACCAGGGGGGCACTGAAGCTTTCTTT,CASSLNQGGTEAFF
TRBJ1-1,NA,TRBV6-5,NA,TGTGCCAGCAGTTACTCCCTATCGAACACTGAAGCTTTCTTT,CASSYSLSNTEAFF
TRBJ1-1,NA,TRBV7-9,NA,TGTGCCAGCAGCCCCGGGGGGGGTTTCACTGAAGCTTTCTTT,CASSPGGGFTEAFF
TRBJ2-7,NA,TRBV30,NA,TGTGCCTGGAAGTTAAGGGAAGGGGTCTTTGAGCAGTACTTC,CAWKLREGVFEQYF
TRBJ2-7,NA,TRBV9,TRBD2,TGTGCCAGCAGCGTAGGACTAGCGGGCCCCTACGAGCAGTACTTC,CASSVGLAGPYEQYF
TRBJ1-2,few,TRBV19,NA,TGTGCCAGTAGTACGTACAGAAAGGGCTACACCTTC,CASSTYRKGYTF
TRBJ2-5,NA,TRBV5-1,NA,TGCGCCAGCAGCTTGGCCCGGGAGACCCAGTACTTC,CASSLARETQYF
TRBJ2-3,NA,TRBV18,TRBD2,TGTGCCAGCTCACTAAAGCGGGGAGAGGGAGATACGCAGTATTTT,CASSLKRGEGDTQYF
TRBJ1-3,NA,TRBV7-9,TRBD1,TGTGCCAGCAGCCCACCCGGACAGGGCGCTGGAAACACCATATATTTT,CASSPPGQGAGNTIYF
TRBJ2-1,NA,TRBV13,TRBD2,TGTGCCAGCAGCTACGCCGGGACTAGCGGCAATGAGCAGTTCTTC,CASSYAGTSGNEQFF
TRBJ2-2,NA,TRBV18,TRBD2,TGTGCCGCTTCGGCCCCGGGAAGTAGAGCTAGCGGATACACCGGGGAGCTGTTTTTT,CAASAPGSRASGYTGELFF
TRBJ2-7,NA,TRBV28,NA,TGTGCCAGCGGGCACTTGTTTAGGCAACCCTACGAGCAGTACTTC,CASGHLFRQPYEQYF
TRBJ2-5,NA,TRBV9,TRBD2,TGTGCCAGCAGCGTACTTAGCGGGAAAGAGACCCAGTACTTC,CASSVLSGKETQYF
TRBJ1-2,NA,TRBV2,TRBD1,TGTGCCAGCAGTGCAACAGGGGAGGCCTATGGCTACACCTTC,CASSATGEAYGYTF
TRBJ1-1,once,TRBV4-1,TRBD1,TGCGCCAGCAGCCAAGCCCACCAGGGGGGCACTGAAGCTTTCTTT,CASSQAHQGGTEAFF
TRBJ2-2,NA,TRBV19,NA,TGTGCCAGTAGTATATTTGACAGAAGTAACACCGGGGAGCTGTTTTTT,CASSIFDRSNTGELFF
TRBJ2-2,NA,TRBV11-3,TRBD1,TGTGCCAGCAGCCGGGGACAGGGAGGCACCGGGGAGCTGTTTTTT,CASSRGQGGTGELFF
TRBJ1-2,few,TRBV7-2,NA,TGTGCCAGCAGCTCCCCCCGCAGGGTGGAGTATGGCTACACCTTC,CASSSPRRVEYGYTF